The 6 T cell receptor beta chains listed next were all sequenced from one sample in a study of patients and donors after allogeneic stem cell transplantation. TCRdb re-analysed the RT-PCR reads in MiXCR, keeping a single row per CDR3 protein. This sample has under 200,000 distinct CDR3 sequences, with roughly 31% found just once. Sequenced: blood, either unsorted or a sorted T cell fraction (not recorded which). Receptors originate from a human donor who was either an allogeneic HSCT recipient or a stem cell or donor lymphocyte infusion donor (not recorded which). It is not recorded whose cells these are; they may come from a transplant donor.

This clonotype was seen a handful of times. The chain has TRBV29-1 and TRBJ2-3, with D perhaps matching TRBD2 (5 bases). The germline V and J ends were trimmed by 2 bases and 10 bases, with 13 bases remaining between them. Germline assignment: CDR1 SQVTM and CDR2 ANQGSEA. The CDR3 loop spans 12 amino acids. The DNA of the CDR3 is TGCAGCGTTGAAAACTCTGCGGGCCCGCAGTATTTT. Translated: CSVENSAGPQYF.

This clonotype showed up just a few times. The chain has TRBV7-2 and TRBJ2-3; possible D gene TRBD2, 7 bases. This CDR3 has 16 amino acids. Trimming pared 6 bases from V and 1 base from J, leaving 17 bases between. The germline gives CDR1 SGHTA, CDR2 FQGNSA. The CDR3 nucleotides read TGTGCCAGCAGGCGCTGGGGGGGGGCAGGCACAGATACGCAGTATTTT. The encoded protein is CASRRWGGAGTDTQYF.

The chain recombines TRBV6-5 with TRBJ2-3; 8 bases agree with TRBD2. The ends lost 5 bases at V and 6 bases at J; junction bases unmatched: 10. The CDR3 totals 15 residues. Looked up from germline, CDR1 is MNHEY and CDR2 is SVGAGI. The CDR3 nucleotides are TGTGCCAGCAGTCACCCCTGGGAGCGGGAGGATACGCAGTATTTT. Amino acid sequence: CASSHPWEREDTQYF.

This clonotype came up a few times. The genes are TRBV29-1 and TRBJ2-7; 9 positions agree with TRBD2. This CDR3 has 14 residues. With 6 bases clipped from V and 0 bases from J, the junction kept 6 bases outside the gene matches. CDR1 and CDR2 from the germline V gene are SQVTM and ANQGSEA. The CDR3 bases are TGCAGCGTCACCGGGACTAGCACCTCCTACGAGCAGTACTTC. Translated, it gives CSVTGTSTSYEQYF.

The V gene is TRBV5-5, the J gene TRBJ2-1, with D possibly called TRBD1 or TRBD2 (5 bases each). The CDR3 is made up of 16 amino acids. Trimming cost V 4 bases and J 4 bases, with 18 bases left between them. Germline V CDR1 and CDR2: SGHKS, YYEKEE (reference sequence). The CDR3 sequence: CASSPRRGDTYNEQFF. In DNA form, the CDR3 reads TGTGCCAGCAGCCCCCGTAGGGGAGACACTTACAATGAGCAGTTCTTC.

This clonotype was found many times. The gene calls are TRBV9 and TRBJ1-2; the match to TRBD1 covers 9 bases. In germline, CDR1 is SGDLS, CDR2 YYNGEE. Losses at the gene ends were 1 base for V and 6 bases for J; bases not matched to a gene: 1. This CDR3 is built from 13 residues. CDR3 DNA: TGTGCCAGCAGCGTATGGGACAGGGATGGCTACACCTTC. Its translation is CASSVWDRDGYTF.